What follows is one T cell receptor (beta chain) and its context. The antigen remains undetermined. With the 5' RACE reads reprocessed, TCRdb shows one record per CDR3 protein and no DNA. The sample table includes some 450,000 distinct CDR3 sequences. The data were taken from a study of T cells expressing NK-cell markers. The wider study: Of eight sequenced donors, seven were HCMV-seropositive and one HCMV-seronegative.

This CDR3 has 13 amino acids. Per germline, CDR1 SQVTM and CDR2 ANQGSEA. Study-level results: Questions lingered over whether expanded NKG2C+ T cell clones were HCMV-specific. Researchers report these clonotypes also headed the CD3+CD56-NKG2C+ fraction in several donors.

This sequence originates from a woman aged 18-69 years in good health. J is TRBJ1-4 and V is TRBV29-1; TCRdb's D call, TRBD1, is unchecked because there is no DNA. Specimen: blood T cells: a sorted CD56 or NKG2C T cell subset, CD4+ or CD8+ T cells, or bulk PBMC T cells (not recorded which). The CDR3 loop is CSVTRDRGRKLFF.